Following are 9 T cell receptor beta chains from one sample sequenced in a study of early T cells in non-severe SARS-CoV-2 infection. MiXCR was run by TCRdb on the 5' RACE reads, yielding one entry per CDR3 protein. The table shows tens of thousands of distinct CDR3 sequences, with just under 15% occurring only once. The material sequenced was whole blood. The receptor source for this set is an adult who was a healthcare worker with PCR-confirmed SARS-CoV-2 infection or an uninfected control (not recorded which).

This clonotype was picked up a small number of times. This chain connects TRBV28 to TRBJ2-1; D not resolved. The germline CDR1 and CDR2 sequences are MDHEN and SYDVKM. Trimming pared 1 base from V and 9 bases from J, leaving 4 bases between. This CDR3 contains 11 residues. The CDR3 nucleotides are TGTGCCAGCAGTTTATCGCTTGAGCAGTTCTTC. It translates to CASSLSLEQFF.

This clonotype was detected ten times or more. This chain joins TRBV6-2 or TRBV6-3 and TRBJ2-1; no reliable D call. Trimming removed 3 bases from V and 4 bases from J, with 7 bases in between. The CDR3 length is 13 residues. Germline lookup yields CDR1 MNHEY and CDR2 SVGEGT. The CDR3 sequence: CASSYDTYNEQFF. The CDR3 DNA follows: TGTGCCAGCAGTTATGATACTTACAATGAGCAGTTCTTC.

This clonotype came up a few times. V is TRBV10-3 and J is TRBJ2-7, with a tentative D call TRBD1 (5 bases). The germline CDR1 and CDR2 sequences are ENHRY and SYGVKD. V was clipped by 6 bases and J by 1 base, with 10 bases between them. This CDR3 contains 13 residues. CDR3 residues: CAISGHDSYEQYF. CDR3 nucleotides: TGTGCCATCAGCGGACATGATTCCTACGAGCAGTACTTC.

This clonotype was observed once. The chain recombines TRBV7-9 with TRBJ2-1; the match to TRBD2 covers 8 bases. V dropped 1 base and J dropped 7; count of bases not matched to a gene: 21. Germline CDR1 is SEHNR and CDR2 is FQNEAQ (reference sequence). There are 20 residues in the CDR3. The CDR3 nucleotides are TGTGCCAGCAGCTTAGAACGGGTAGGAAGCGGGAGTTCGAGGCGGAATGAGCAGTTCTTC. Translation: CASSLERVGSGSSRRNEQFF. Supplemented by reference TRBV7-9 and TRBJ2-1, the full variable domain reads DTGVSQNPRHKITKRGQNVTFRCDPISEHNRLYWYRQTLGQGPEFLTYFQNEAQLEKSRLLSDRFSAERPKGSFSTLEIQRTEQGDSAMYLCASSLERVGSGSSRRNEQFFGPGTRLTVL.

This clonotype showed up just a few times. The J gene is TRBJ2-3, the V gene TRBV7-2, with D unclear. Germline V lookup: CDR1 SGHTA, CDR2 FQGNSA. The CDR3 spans 17 residues. V lost 4 bases and J lost 1, with 18 bases in between. In DNA, the CDR3 is TGTGCCAGCAGCTCCTCGAAAGCCCTATGGGGCACAGATACGCAGTATTTT. Its protein is CASSSSKALWGTDTQYF.

This clonotype has more than one count but fewer than ten. The V gene is TRBV7-8, the J gene TRBJ2-3; the match to TRBD2 covers 14 bases. The CDR3 totals 16 residues. Trimming at V came to 5 bases and at J to 6 bases, leaving 7 bases not matched to a gene. Germline values: CDR1 SGHVS, CDR2 FQNEAQ. In nucleotides, the CDR3 is TGTGCCAGCAGCCCGGGACTAGCGGGAGAGGCTGATACGCAGTATTTT. It translates to CASSPGLAGEADTQYF.

The chain joins TRBV20-1 to TRBJ2-7; D not resolved. Per germline, CDR1 DFQATT and CDR2 SNEGSKA (reference sequence). Deletions cut 1 base from V and 0 bases from J, with 4 bases between. The CDR3 length is 12 residues. The CDR3 loop is CSARGPSYEQYF. CDR3 DNA sequence: TGCAGTGCTAGAGGCCCCTCCTACGAGCAGTACTTC.

This chain links TRBV28 with TRBJ2-7; 7 bases align to TRBD1. After removal of 6 bases from V and 7 bases from J, the junction contained 12 bases not matched to a gene. CDR1 and CDR2 (germline): MDHEN, SYDVKM. This CDR3 region has 14 residues. CDR3 loop: CASSETGIVEEQYF. For the CDR3, the DNA is TGTGCCAGCAGCGAGACAGGGATAGTTGAGGAGCAGTACTTC.

This clonotype was counted only a few times. The chain carries TRBV7-3 and TRBJ2-7; 7 nucleotides align to TRBD2. Germline V gene sequence: CDR1 SGHTA, CDR2 FQGTGA. With 5 bases clipped from V and 2 bases from J, the junction kept 6 bases outside the gene matches. The CDR3 has 14 residues. CDR3 coding DNA: TGTGCCAGCAGCCCAACTAGCGCAACCTACGAGCAGTACTTC. Protein sequence: CASSPTSATYEQYF. Based on the CDR3 plus reference TRBV7-3 and TRBJ2-7, the full variable domain is GAGVSQTPSNKVTEKGKYVELRCDPISGHTALYWYRQSLGQGPEFLIYFQGTGAADDSGLPNDRFFAVRPEGSVSTLKIQRTERGDSAVYLCASSPTSATYEQYFGPGTRLTVT.